The clone carrying this TCR beta chain has a handful of counts. TCRdb independently ran MiXCR on the 5' RACE reads; one entry per CDR3 protein. The sample has roughly 330,000 distinct CDR3 sequences, about 4% seen once; the top ten hold 24%. This specimen comes from a study of T cells after yellow fever vaccination. This CDR3 is built from 13 residues. From germline, CDR1 is GTSNPN and CDR2 SVGIG (reference sequence). The V and J ends lost 5 bases and 5 bases, in that order; junction bases with no gene match: 6. The chain employs TRBV30 and TRBJ2-5; 9 nucleotides line up with TRBD1. This TCR derives from a young man who received the YFV17D yellow fever vaccine. Sequenced here: PBMCs, sampled 5 days after the yellow fever booster vaccination. The CDR3 DNA sequence: TGTGCCTGGGAACAGGGGGCGCATGAGACCCAGTACTTC. This encodes CAWEQGAHETQYF.